The 3 T cell receptor beta chains below come from one sample, sequenced in a study of graft-versus-host responses after intestinal transplantation. TCRdb's copy holds only in-frame clones and misses some; the assay was immunoSEQ multiplex PCR. The data contain about 57,000 clones, 70% to 90% of them singletons. The specimen comprised PBMCs, sampled 26 days after transplant. The receptors shown here come from a human patient who received an intestinal transplant, so some T cells may come from the graft donor.

The chain joins TRBV6-1 to TRBJ2-3, with D possibly matching TRBD2 (7 bases). Trimming pared 4 bases from V and 5 bases from J, leaving 16 bases between. CDR3 length: 15 amino acids. Germline V lookup: CDR1 MNHNS, CDR2 SASEGT. For the CDR3, the DNA is TGTGCCAGCAGTGGCCAAGGGGGGAGGGGAGATACGCAGTATTTT. It specifies CASSGQGGRGDTQYF.

The gene calls are TRBV28 and TRBJ1-2; 7 bases are shared with TRBD1. Germline values: CDR1 MDHEN, CDR2 SYDVKM. Trimming took 5 bases from V and 6 from J; bases not matched to a gene: 9. There are 14 residues in the CDR3. The CDR3 region has the DNA TGTGCCAGCAGTCAACAGGGGTTGCTCGATGGCTACACCTTC. Its translation: CASSQQGLLDGYTF.

The J gene is TRBJ1-1, the V gene TRBV6-5; D remains unclear. Per the germline V gene, CDR1 is MNHEY and CDR2 is SVGAGI. Trimming stripped 4 bases from V and 0 bases from J, with 6 bases between. The CDR3 length is 13 residues. CDR3 bases: TGTGCCAGCAGTTCATCCCTGAACACTGAAGCTTTCTTT. Amino acids: CASSSSLNTEAFF.